The present T cell receptor (beta chain) was sequenced within a study of CD8+ T cells in alopecia areata. In the study overall: Using the percentage of affected scalp area, treated patients' severity was scored. General study findings and limits: Researchers reported that TCR sharing among patients proved less clear than in mice, possibly HLA-linked.

As for this clone: Its antigen is as yet unknown.

This CDR3 contains 14 residues. From germline, CDR1 is SQVTM and CDR2 ANQGSEA. The V end was cut by 6 bases, the J end by 3 bases, with 17 bases between. Following extraction, RNA underwent reverse transcription to cDNA, which served as the sequencing template. This table comes from immunoSEQ multiplex PCR, and its TCRdb copy is limited to in-frame clones, with some not included. This sample yields under 350,000 clones, of which 58% are seen a single time; approximately 1.8% belongs to the top ten. The sample's treatment: oral pan-JAK inhibitor, 5-10 mg twice daily. The V call is TRBV29-1, the J call TRBJ1-2, with D unresolved. The material sequenced was CD4+ T cells sorted from blood, taken at week 24, from a patient treated with tofacitinib. This TCR derives from a human donor with alopecia areata. DNA for the CDR3: TGCAGCGTCTATGCTTCTACCGGGGACTATGGCTACACCTTC. Protein: CSVYASTGDYGYTF.